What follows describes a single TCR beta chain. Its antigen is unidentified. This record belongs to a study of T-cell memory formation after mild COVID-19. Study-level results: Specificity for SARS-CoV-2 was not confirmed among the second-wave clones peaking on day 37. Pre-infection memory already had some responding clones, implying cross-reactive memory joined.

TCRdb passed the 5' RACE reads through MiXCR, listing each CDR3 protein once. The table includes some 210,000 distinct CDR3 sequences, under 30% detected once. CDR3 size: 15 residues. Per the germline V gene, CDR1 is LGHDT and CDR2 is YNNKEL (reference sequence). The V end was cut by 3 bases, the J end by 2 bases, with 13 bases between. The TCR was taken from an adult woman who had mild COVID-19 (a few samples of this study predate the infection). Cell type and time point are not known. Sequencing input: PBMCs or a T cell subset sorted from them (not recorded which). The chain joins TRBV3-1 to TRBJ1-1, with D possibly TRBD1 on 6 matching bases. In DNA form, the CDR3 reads TGTGCCAGCAGCCATACTGGACAGAGAAACACTGAAGCTTTCTTT. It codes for CASSHTGQRNTEAFF.